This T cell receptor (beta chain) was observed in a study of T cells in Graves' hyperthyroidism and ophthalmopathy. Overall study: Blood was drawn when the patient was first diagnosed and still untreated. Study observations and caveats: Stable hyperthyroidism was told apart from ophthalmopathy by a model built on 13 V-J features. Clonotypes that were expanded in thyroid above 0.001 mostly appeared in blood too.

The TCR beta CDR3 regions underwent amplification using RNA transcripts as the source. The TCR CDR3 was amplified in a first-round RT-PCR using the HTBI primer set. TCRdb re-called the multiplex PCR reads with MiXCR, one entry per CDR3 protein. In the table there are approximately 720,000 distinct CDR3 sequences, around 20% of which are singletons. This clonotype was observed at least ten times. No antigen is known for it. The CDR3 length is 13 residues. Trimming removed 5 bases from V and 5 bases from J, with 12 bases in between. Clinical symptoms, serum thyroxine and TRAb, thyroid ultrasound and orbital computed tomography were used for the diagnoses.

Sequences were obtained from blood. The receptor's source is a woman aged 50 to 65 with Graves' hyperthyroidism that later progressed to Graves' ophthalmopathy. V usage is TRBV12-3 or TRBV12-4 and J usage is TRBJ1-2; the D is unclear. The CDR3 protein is CASSVGPAYGYTF. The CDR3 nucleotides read TGTGCCAGCAGTGTTGGACCGGCTTATGGCTACACCTTC.